This T cell receptor beta chain emerged from a study of neurological immune-mediated disorders. General study results and limits: Falling below healthy controls, multiple sclerosis showed the least TCR clonal expansion, while HTLV-1-associated myelopathy showed the most. There were no CDR3 amino acid sequences shared by expanded clones across subjects, a result suggesting private repertoires in all groups.

The CDR3 spans 14 residues. V dropped 1 base and J dropped 4 bases, with 7 bases sitting between them. Germline V gene lookup returns CDR1 MGHDK and CDR2 SYGVNS. TCRdb re-analysed the 5' RACE reads in MiXCR, keeping a single row per CDR3 protein. This table holds tens of thousands of distinct CDR3 sequences, less than 11% found once. The table lists this clonotype with many counts. Its antigen remains unknown. Sequencing was done on a sample of PBMCs. The rearrangement links TRBV25-1 to TRBJ2-2; the D is unclear. This clonotype was sampled from a woman aged 60 to 75 with HTLV-1-associated myelopathy (HAM/TSP). CDR3 coding DNA: TGTGCCAGCAGTGAATGGGTGGTCACCGGGGAGCTGTTTTTT. Protein product: CASSEWVVTGELFF.